The 23 T cell receptor beta chains in this list originate from one sample, sequenced in a study of T cell changes during pregnancy in multiple sclerosis. Assay: immunoSEQ multiplex PCR; the TCRdb copy retains only in-frame clones and omits some. The sample has tens of thousands of clones; roughly 92% are singletons. Here the sequenced sample was peripheral blood, taken after pregnancy. The receptor source for this set is a female donor in good health, enrolled as a control in a pregnancy study.

This chain links TRBV6-6 with TRBJ2-6, with D possibly being TRBD1 (5 bases). Germline V lookup: CDR1 MNHNY, CDR2 SVGAGI (reference sequence). The length of the CDR3 is 15 residues. The V gene lost 5 bases and the J gene lost 1 base, with 9 bases spanning the gap. The CDR3 sequence: CASSNQGSGANVLTF. The CDR3 bases are TGTGCCAGCAGTAATCAGGGTTCTGGGGCCAACGTCCTGACTTTC.

The rearrangement links TRBV5-4 to TRBJ2-1, with 7 bases matching TRBD2. There are 15 residues in the CDR3. Germline values: CDR1 SGHNT, CDR2 YYREEE (reference sequence). After removal of 4 bases from V and 2 bases from J, the junction contained 6 bases not matched to a gene. The CDR3 sequence: CASSPRLAAYNEQFF. CDR3 in DNA: TGTGCCAGCAGCCCGAGGCTAGCGGCCTACAATGAGCAGTTCTTC.

This chain uses TRBV15 with TRBJ1-4; TRBD1 agrees at 7 bases. V trimming: 1 base; J trimming: 4 bases; junction bases outside the gene matches: 6. The CDR3 runs 16 residues. Germline loops: CDR1 LNHNV, CDR2 YYDKDF (reference sequence). CDR3 nucleotides: TGTGCCACCAGCAGAGGACAGGGAGGAGGTAATGAAAAACTGTTTTTT. It codes for CATSRGQGGGNEKLFF.

As for this clone: Germline and junction disagree at one end, which may indicate a read error. The chain recombines TRBV6-5 with TRBJ2-1, with TRBD2 as a possible D gene (6 bases). Germline CDR1 MNHEY, CDR2 SVGAGI. The CDR3 has 15 amino acids. CDR3 region: CACSYVLTSHNEQFF. The CDR3, as DNA: TGTGCCTGCAGTTACGTATTGACTAGTCACAATGAGCAGTTCTTC.

This chain joins TRBV5-1 and TRBJ2-2; 7 nucleotides match TRBD2. This CDR3 has 15 residues. Unmatched junction bases numbered 1, after V lost 2 bases and J lost 0 bases. Germline assignment: CDR1 SGHRS and CDR2 YFSETQ. DNA for the CDR3: TGCGCCAGCAGCTTAGCGGGGTCGAACACCGGGGAGCTGTTTTTT. Protein sequence: CASSLAGSNTGELFF.

The genes are TRBV4-1 and TRBJ1-4; 9 bases are a match to TRBD1. The ends lost 8 bases at V and 8 bases at J; junction bases unmatched: 9. The length of the CDR3 is 14 residues. Germline values: CDR1 MGHRA, CDR2 YSYEKL. The CDR3 DNA sequence: TGCGCCAGCCTGAACAGGGGGCCGGGAGAAAAACTGTTTTTT. Residues: CASLNRGPGEKLFF.

V and J are TRBV7-6 and TRBJ2-3; a weak D match, TRBD2 (5 bases). There are 15 residues in the CDR3. V lost 5 bases, J lost 2 bases, and 14 bases lay in between. The germline V gene encodes CDR1 SGHVS and CDR2 FNYEAQ. CDR3 nucleotides: TGTGCCAGCAGCCAGTCGGAGACTACCACAGATACGCAGTATTTT. Translation gives CASSQSETTTDTQYF.

The chain is built from TRBV27 and TRBJ2-3, with a possible D match to TRBD2 (6 bases). There are 15 residues in the CDR3. V dropped 6 bases and J dropped 10 bases, with 23 bases sitting between them. Germline lookup yields CDR1 MNHEY and CDR2 SMNVEV (reference sequence). The CDR3 sequence: CASRAGSGSSYPQYF. The CDR3 nucleotides are TGTGCCAGCAGGGCGGGGAGCGGCTCATCGTATCCGCAGTATTTT.

The DNA of the CDR3 is TGTGCCAGCAGCCCAGACAGGGGGCTCTACGAGCAGTACTTC. It codes for CASSPDRGLYEQYF. V is TRBV11-2 and J is TRBJ2-7; 10 nucleotides match TRBD1. CDR1 SGHAT and CDR2 FQNNGV come from the germline V gene. Trimming cost V 5 bases and J 3 bases; bases outside gene matches: 4. This CDR3 has 14 amino acids.

The chain carries TRBV10-3 and TRBJ2-5; TRBD2 agrees at 14 bases. The CDR3 is 15 amino acids. Losses at the gene ends were 6 bases for V and 3 bases for J; bases not matched to a gene: 3. Looked up from germline, CDR1 is ENHRY and CDR2 is SYGVKD. The CDR3 loop is CAIRPGLAGEETQYF. The CDR3 DNA reads as TGTGCCATCAGGCCGGGACTAGCGGGAGAAGAGACCCAGTACTTC.

The chain recombines TRBV5-1 with TRBJ2-4; D perhaps matches TRBD2 (6 bases). There are 16 residues in the CDR3. CDR1 is SGHRS and CDR2 is YFSETQ in the germline V gene. Trimming left V 0 bases short and J 0 bases short, with 10 bases between. CDR3 in DNA: TGCGCCAGCAGCTTGGGGGGGGTAATAGCCAAAAACATTCAGTACTTC. Protein product: CASSLGGVIAKNIQYF.

The chain joins TRBV6-1 to TRBJ1-5, with 8 bases aligning to TRBD1. CDR1 and CDR2 from the germline V gene are MNHNS and SASEGT. After removal of 7 bases from V and 0 bases from J, the junction contained 5 bases not matched to a gene. The CDR3 totals 15 residues. The CDR3 region has the DNA TGTGCCAGCATCCGGACAGGGACTAGCAATCAGCCCCAGCATTTT. This sequence encodes CASIRTGTSNQPQHF.

The gene calls are TRBV6-4 and TRBJ2-4; D is possibly TRBD2 (6 bases). The germline gives CDR1 MRHNA, CDR2 SNTAGT. This CDR3 contains 16 residues. With 2 bases removed from V and 1 base from J, the gap between germline ends came to 12 bases. CDR3 bases: TGTGCCAGCAGTGACGAGGCCGGAGGGGCCAAAAACATTCAGTACTTC. Residues: CASSDEAGGAKNIQYF.

The chain employs TRBV18 and TRBJ1-4; TRBD1 matches 7 bases. J gave up 7 bases and V 2 bases, and 7 bases lay outside the gene matches. CDR1 is KGHSH and CDR2 is LQKENI in the germline V gene. There are 15 residues in the CDR3. CDR3 DNA: TGTGCCAGCTCACCATGGGGGACAGACTCTGAAAAACTGTTTTTT. This translates into CASSPWGTDSEKLFF. Full variable domain (rest looked up from reference TRBV18 and TRBJ1-4): NAGVMQNPRHLVRRRGQEARLRCSPMKGHSHVYWYRQLPEEGLKFMVYLQKENIIDESGMPKERFSAEFPKEGPSILRIQQVVRGDSAAYFCASSPWGTDSEKLFFGSGTQLSVL.

The rearrangement joins TRBV27 to TRBJ1-6; 7 bases line up with TRBD1. With V trimmed by 3 bases and J by 6 bases, 2 bases remained unmatched. The CDR3 loop spans 14 amino acids. CDR1 MNHEY and CDR2 SMNVEV come from the germline V gene (reference sequence). The DNA of the CDR3 is TGTGCCAGCAGTTTCCGGGACAGTAATTCACCCCTCCACTTT. It specifies CASSFRDSNSPLHF.

J is TRBJ1-1 and V is TRBV10-2, with D uncertain. Germline CDR1 and CDR2: WSHSY and SAAADI. This CDR3 has 13 amino acids. Trimming left V 6 bases short and J 1 base short, with 9 bases between. The CDR3 is CASSLAGNTEAFF. The CDR3 DNA reads as TGCGCCAGCAGCCTAGCCGGGAACACTGAAGCTTTCTTT.

This clone showed up just once. The chain has TRBV7-2 and TRBJ1-2, with D possibly TRBD1 on 5 matching bases. The V gene lost 5 bases and the J gene lost 2 bases, with 9 bases spanning the gap. Germline lookup yields CDR1 SGHTA and CDR2 FQGNSA. CDR3 length equals 13 residues. For the CDR3, the DNA is TGTGCCAGCAGCCAGGGTCCGAACTATGGCTACACCTTC. This encodes CASSQGPNYGYTF.

This clone was counted once. The rearrangement links TRBV5-6 to TRBJ2-1; 15 nucleotides align to TRBD2. Germline CDR1 reads SGHDT; CDR2 reads YYEEEE. The CDR3 is 19 amino acids. Losses at the gene ends were 5 bases for V and 0 bases for J; bases not matched to a gene: 9. CDR3 protein: CASRFTGTSGRFSYNEQFF. CDR3 sequence (DNA): TGTGCCAGCAGATTCACCGGGACTAGCGGGAGGTTCTCCTACAATGAGCAGTTCTTC.

The genes are TRBV7-3 and TRBJ1-2; 10 bases agree with TRBD1. Germline trimming cut 4 bases from V and 8 bases from J; bases unmatched to any gene: 10. CDR3 size: 15 residues. The germline gives CDR1 SGHTA, CDR2 FQGTGA. CDR3 amino acids: CASSSGGQGLEGYTF. The CDR3 coding sequence is TGTGCCAGCAGCTCTGGGGGACAGGGGTTGGAGGGCTACACCTTC.

The rearrangement joins TRBV4-1 to TRBJ2-7, with a possible D match to TRBD1 (6 bases). Germline CDR1 is MGHRA and CDR2 is YSYEKL. V lost 3 bases, J lost 11 bases, and 20 bases lay in between. This CDR3 has 14 residues. The CDR3 here is CASSQLTGERVKYF. The CDR3 bases are TGCGCCAGCAGCCAGTTGACAGGTGAAAGGGTTAAGTACTTC.

The rearrangement joins TRBV4-3 to TRBJ2-5; 9 bases line up with TRBD2. Germline V lookup: CDR1 LGHNA, CDR2 YSLEER. V trimming: 1 base; J trimming: 5 bases; junction bases outside the gene matches: 5. The CDR3 has 15 residues. CDR3 nucleotides: TGCGCCAGCAGCCAAGGGGGACTAGCTCGGGAGACCCAGTACTTC. This sequence encodes CASSQGGLARETQYF.

The CDR3 bases are TGTGCCAGCAGCCAAACCCCGATAGGACTAGCGGGAGGGGAGGAGCAGTACTTC. This gives the protein CASSQTPIGLAGGEEQYF. This chain connects TRBV14 to TRBJ2-7; 15 bases align to TRBD2. Germline lookup yields CDR1 SGHDN and CDR2 FVKESK. The CDR3 extends over 18 amino acids. Trimming removed 2 bases from V and 7 bases from J; junction bases left unmatched: 12.

This clone was found once. The chain joins TRBV28 to TRBJ1-1; D possibly corresponds to TRBD1 (6 bases). Trimming pared 5 bases from V and 8 bases from J, leaving 9 bases between. Germline V CDR1 and CDR2: MDHEN, SYDVKM. There are 11 residues in the CDR3. CDR3 nucleotides: TGTGCCAGCAGTGTCACAGGGGAAGCTTTCTTT. Its protein product is CASSVTGEAFF.